Listed below are T cell receptor beta chains from one sample, sequenced in a study of identical twins. TCRdb re-derived calls from the 5' RACE reads in MiXCR, one entry per CDR3 protein. The data show approximately 630,000 distinct CDR3 sequences, just over 7% seen once. The same sample was also studied in work on yellow fever vaccine responses in identical twins.

The sequenced sample consisted of PBMCs. These receptors were collected from a woman younger than 35 in good health. CDR3s include the opening cysteine and the closing phenylalanine or tryptophan. Fields, in order: V gene, CDR3 protein.

TRBV10-3	CAIRGLAESTDTQYF
TRBV2	CASARAPGHEQYF
TRBV3-1	CASSRKGGKETQYF
TRBV28	CASSRYSDGETQYF
TRBV5-1	CASSIGTGGFNEQFF
TRBV28	CASSPPSGGPGEQFF
TRBV10-3	CAISRTGGQPQHF
TRBV18	CASSPRTAYEQYF
TRBV24-1	CATSDPGLASETQYF
TRBV4-2	CASSQRGREATNEKLFF
TRBV5-1	CASSLASGPNTGELFF
TRBV7-9	CASSLGLAEAYNEQFF
TRBV3-1	CASSPSGGYVHGELFF
TRBV12-3/TRBV12-4	CASSTGTGKSEQYF
TRBV20-1	CSAPEPGRGNIQYF
TRBV6-5	CASSSFRDRGTYEQYF
TRBV29-1	CSVEEGGAGYGYTF
TRBV7-2	CASSLGLAEISTDTQYF
TRBV7-9	CASPKGPGEQFF
TRBV6-1	CASRALPGLFF
TRBV2	CASSWTRQSYQPQHF
TRBV27	CASSKSGDTQYF
TRBV6-1	CASSEEKSSTDTQYF
TRBV6-1	CASTTGLAVPQQYF
TRBV7-2	CASSLRPGGAPGELFF
TRBV7-8	CASSLDGIGGNEQFF
TRBV20-1	CSARGSSGPSPLHF
TRBV20-1	CSARELKGIGYGYTF